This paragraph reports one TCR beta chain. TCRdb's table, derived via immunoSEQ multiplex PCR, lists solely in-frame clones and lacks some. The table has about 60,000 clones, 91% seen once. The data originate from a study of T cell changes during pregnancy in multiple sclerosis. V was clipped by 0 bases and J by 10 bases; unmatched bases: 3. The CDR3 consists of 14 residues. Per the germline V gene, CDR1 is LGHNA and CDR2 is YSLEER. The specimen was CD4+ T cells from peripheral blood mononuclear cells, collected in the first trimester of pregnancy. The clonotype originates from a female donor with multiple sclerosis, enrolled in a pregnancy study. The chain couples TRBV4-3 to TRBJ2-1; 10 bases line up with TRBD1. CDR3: CASSQDLGQGEQFF. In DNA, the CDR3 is TGCGCCAGCAGCCAAGATTTGGGACAGGGGGAGCAGTTCTTC.